The 10 T cell receptor beta chains in this list originate from one sample, sequenced in a study of blood T cell repertoires in COVID-19. Generated by immunoSEQ multiplex PCR, the TCRdb table keeps only in-frame clones and is missing some. The sample records around 470,000 clones, less than 95% being singletons. Sequencing input: PBMCs or T cells enriched from blood (not recorded which). These receptors all stem from a man younger than 35 who had recovered from COVID-19.

This clone was picked up one time. The chain couples TRBV5-1 to TRBJ1-1; 7 bases are a match to TRBD1. There are 15 residues in the CDR3. The germline V gene encodes CDR1 SGHRS and CDR2 YFSETQ. The trim removed 1 base at V and 3 bases at J, leaving 6 bases unmatched. In nucleotides, the CDR3 is TGCGCCAGCAGCTTGACGGGCAGGGGGGACACTGAAGCTTTCTTT. Protein product: CASSLTGRGDTEAFF.

This chain links TRBV7-9 with TRBJ1-5; the D is unclear. Germline CDR1 SEHNR, CDR2 FQNEAQ (reference sequence). This CDR3 is built from 14 residues. Between the trimmed V and J ends, which lost 7 bases and 9 bases, there was a span of 19 bases. The CDR3 DNA is TGTGCCAGCACCGGCAACCGATCGGGTTCGCCCCAGCATTTT. Translation gives CASTGNRSGSPQHF.

The chain uses TRBV28 and TRBJ2-7; D is perhaps TRBD2 (5 bases). With 4 bases removed from V and 4 bases from J, the gap between germline ends came to 14 bases. This CDR3 has 14 residues. Germline loops: CDR1 MDHEN, CDR2 SYDVKM. CDR3 protein: CASSSPPGTYEQYF. CDR3 nucleotide sequence: TGTGCCAGCAGTTCCCCCCCGGGAACATACGAGCAGTACTTC.

J is TRBJ2-1 and V is TRBV11-3, with 12 bases lining up with TRBD2. This CDR3 has 16 residues. Germline-derived CDR1 and CDR2 are SGHNT and YENEEA. V shed 1 base and J 7 bases; nucleotides not matched to a gene: 5. CDR3 nucleotides: TGTGCCAGCAGCTTAGCTAGCGGGGGGGTGGTAAATGAGCAGTTCTTC. Protein: CASSLASGGVVNEQFF.

V usage is TRBV11-2 and J usage is TRBJ1-2, with unresolved D. CDR1 is SGHAT and CDR2 is FQNNGV in the germline V gene. V was trimmed by 7 bases and J by 3 bases, leaving 18 bases between them. This CDR3 comprises 15 residues. The CDR3 loop reads CASNKDNDYHYGYTF. CDR3 bases: TGTGCCAGCAATAAAGATAACGACTATCACTATGGCTACACCTTC.

This rearrangement joins TRBV5-1 to TRBJ2-5; the match to TRBD1 covers 9 bases. Per germline, CDR1 SGHRS and CDR2 YFSETQ. This CDR3 region has 15 residues. The junction had 7 bases not matched to a gene; V was cut back by 5 bases and J by 2 bases. In nucleotides, the CDR3 is TGCGCCAGCAGACTAGGGACAGGGTTTCAAGAGACCCAGTACTTC. Its protein is CASRLGTGFQETQYF. Full variable domain (remainder filled in from reference TRBV5-1 and TRBJ2-5): KAGVTQTPRYLIKTRGQQVTLSCSPISGHRSVSWYQQTPGQGLQFLFEYFSETQRNKGNFPGRFSGRQFSNSRSEMNVSTLELGDSALYLCASRLGTGFQETQYFGPGTRLLVL.

This rearrangement joins TRBV19 to TRBJ1-3; D gene ambiguous. The CDR3 has 16 amino acids. V shed 5 bases and J shed 5 bases, with 19 bases lying between them. From germline, CDR1 is LNHDA and CDR2 SQIVND (reference sequence). CDR3 in DNA: TGTGCCAGTAGTGCCGATCGACACCCGAACCGAAACACCATATATTTT. This codes for CASSADRHPNRNTIYF.

The chain employs TRBV27 and TRBJ1-4; 11 positions agree with TRBD1. The CDR3 is 15 residues long. Germline V gene sequence: CDR1 MNHEY, CDR2 SMNVEV (reference sequence). V lost 9 bases and J lost 7; bases outside the gene matches: 10. This CDR3 reads CARLSSGTGGEKLFF. For the CDR3, the DNA is TGTGCCAGGTTGTCTTCCGGGACAGGGGGTGAAAAACTGTTTTTT.

Details on this clone: The same CDR3 can be traced to other DNA sequences in this sample. The V and J genes are TRBV5-1 and TRBJ1-4; 8 nucleotides agree with TRBD1. The trim removed 3 bases at V and 5 bases at J, leaving 3 bases unmatched. The length of the CDR3 is 14 residues. Germline V CDR1 and CDR2: SGHRS, YFSETQ. The CDR3: CASSSDRGNEKLFF. The DNA for the CDR3 is TGCGCCAGCAGCTCCGACAGGGGAAATGAAAAACTGTTTTTT.

The V and J genes are TRBV3-1 (or the pseudogene TRBV3-2) and TRBJ1-3; D gene unclear. The ends were cut back, 0 bases at V and 4 bases at J, with 10 bases in the middle. Germline assignment: CDR1 LGHDT and CDR2 YNNKEL (reference sequence). The length of the CDR3 is 15 residues. In nucleotides, the CDR3 is TGTGCCAGCAGCCAAGATAGTAACAGCGGAAACACCATATATTTT. This gives the protein CASSQDSNSGNTIYF.